The TCR beta chain described here comes from a study of shared clonotypes between healthy human individuals. Whole-study findings and limits: Naive subsets typically showed greater estimated richness than memory subsets.

As to this clone: Its matching antigen is unknown.

This CDR3 is 12 amino acids long. Germline lookup yields CDR1 SNHLY and CDR2 FYNNEI. V was cut by 6 bases and J by 4 bases, with 10 bases left in between. Healthy and HIV-negative, the adult donors had no recent acute infections or vaccinations. The study separated CD4+ cells into CD45RA+ naive and CD45RA-negative memory subsets. Each replicate PCR on the sorted subsets used about 220 ng DNA (roughly 32,000 T cell genomes). Assay used: immunoSEQ multiplex PCR; TCRdb lists only in-frame clones, some missing. The data hold 2 million to 2.5 million clones, with approximately 95% observed a single time. This receptor was identified in a young man in good health. Some clones in this sample may be carry-over from other donors' samples. J is TRBJ2-7 and V is TRBV2; D not resolved. The specimen was naive CD4+ T cells from PBMCs. Described subset: CD45RA+ positively selected. The CDR3 reads CASSFRGYEQYF. DNA for the CDR3: TGTGCCAGCAGCTTTCGTGGGTACGAGCAGTACTTC.